The T cell receptor beta chain described here comes from a study of shared clonotypes between healthy human individuals. The CDR3 is 15 amino acids. Trimming stripped 6 bases from V and 0 bases from J, with 11 bases between. Germline assignment: CDR1 LNHDA and CDR2 SQIVND (reference sequence). Per the study methods: ImmunoSEQ supplied junction-only sequences lacking quality scores, so filtering was different. Profiled with immunoSEQ multiplex PCR; TCRdb holds only in-frame clones, not every one. The V and J calls and clone size are taken from that table; D and trimming were inferred from the DNA. The sample shows roughly 2.2 million clones, 80% to 95% of them seen only once.

The chain joins TRBV19 to TRBJ1-4; possible D gene TRBD1, 6 bases. Sequencing was carried out using naive CD4+ T cells from PBMCs. Subset: CD45RA+ positively selected. The sequence was obtained from a young man in good health. Some clones in this sample may be carry-over from other donors' samples. Here the CDR3 reads CASRDRIATNEKLFF. CDR3 bases: TGTGCCAGTAGGGACAGAATAGCAACTAATGAAAAACTGTTTTTT.